This is a list of T cell receptor beta chains from one sample in a study of blood T cell repertoires in COVID-19. Libraries were prepared by immunoSEQ multiplex PCR; TCRdb keeps only in-frame clonotypes and omits some of them. Of some 530,000 clones listed, 80% to 90% were seen once; the top ten hold approximately 3%. Source material: peripheral blood. The receptors originated from a human donor in a cohort sampled during active COVID-19. Both conserved end residues are part of each CDR3. A D gene is named only where the DNA matches it firmly. Only part of the rows carry a size: once, few, many, or a class if the clone is expanded.

cdr3_aa cdr3_nt d_call clone_size j_call v_call
CSVNRGLAEAFF TGCAGCGTGAACAGGGGGCTCGCTGAAGCTTTCTTT TRBD1 NA TRBJ1-1 TRBV29-1
CASTRDSRPTQYF TGTGCCAGCACCCGGGACAGCCGCCCCACGCAGTATTTT TRBD1 NA TRBJ2-3 TRBV5-4
CASSPRGETGANVLTF TGTGCCAGCAGCCCCAGGGGGGAGACAGGGGCCAACGTCCTGACTTTC NA NA TRBJ2-6 TRBV13
CASSPGTGGNSPLHF TGTGCCAGCAGCCCGGGGACAGGGGGAAATTCACCCCTCCACTTT TRBD1 NA TRBJ1-6 TRBV5-8
CASISGRNQYTEAFF TGTGCCAGCATCAGTGGCAGGAACCAATACACTGAAGCTTTCTTT NA NA TRBJ1-1 TRBV28
CASTQGFRNQPQHF TGTGCCAGCACACAGGGATTTCGCAATCAGCCCCAGCATTTT NA NA TRBJ1-5 TRBV28
CAWKPGTGTGANVLTF TGTGCCTGGAAACCCGGGACAGGGACTGGGGCCAACGTCCTGACTTTC TRBD1 NA TRBJ2-6 TRBV30
CASNQGGTGGTDTQYF TGTGCCAGCAACCAGGGGGGGACAGGGGGCACAGATACGCAGTATTTT TRBD1 NA TRBJ2-3 TRBV27
CASRPLRQSYEQYF TGTGCCAGCAGGCCCCTTAGACAGAGCTACGAGCAGTACTTC NA NA TRBJ2-7 TRBV6-6
CASSPRLSANTGELFF TGCGCCAGCAGCCCCAGGTTGTCCGCGAACACCGGGGAGCTGTTTTTT NA once TRBJ2-2 TRBV5-1
CASSPGTGGLVGFRDEQFF TGCGCCAGCAGCCCCGGGACAGGGGGCTTAGTAGGGTTTAGGGATGAGCAGTTCTTC TRBD1 NA TRBJ2-1 TRBV5-1
CAISVRDEQYF TGTGCCATCAGTGTCAGGGACGAGCAGTACTTC NA NA TRBJ2-7 TRBV10-3
CASSSSPSTGDTEAFF TGTGCCAGCAGCTCCTCACCATCGACAGGGGACACTGAAGCTTTCTTT TRBD1 NA TRBJ1-1 TRBV5-5
CASSKGTLAPPYNEQFF TGTGCCAGCAGCAAAGGGACCCTAGCACCTCCCTACAATGAGCAGTTCTTC NA NA TRBJ2-1 TRBV21-1
CASSYSSRQRGRKYEQYF TGTGCCAGCAGTTACTCGAGTCGGCAGCGTGGGAGGAAATACGAGCAGTACTTC NA NA TRBJ2-7 TRBV6-2/TRBV6-3
CASSSFPGQGARNSPLHF TGTGCCAGCAGCTCGTTTCCGGGACAGGGGGCTCGGAATTCACCCCTCCACTTT TRBD1 NA TRBJ1-6 TRBV7-8
CASSLGRGSGANVLTF TGTGCCAGCAGTCTAGGACGGGGCTCTGGGGCCAACGTCCTGACTTTC NA NA TRBJ2-6 TRBV28
CASSYLGTSGTPVEQYF TGTGCCAGCAGTTACCTCGGGACTAGCGGTACCCCGGTCGAGCAGTACTTC TRBD2 NA TRBJ2-7 TRBV6-2/TRBV6-3
CASSARGSTGELFF TGTGCCAGCAGCGCCCGGGGTTCCACCGGGGAGCTGTTTTTT NA NA TRBJ2-2 TRBV9
CASSQGARTGNEKLFF TGTGCCAGCAGCCAAGGGGCCAGGACAGGGAATGAAAAACTGTTTTTT TRBD1 NA TRBJ1-4 TRBV4-2